These 29 T cell receptor beta chains originate from one sample sequenced in a study of beta chain features in type 1 diabetes listed by TCRdb under 2018. The investigation overall reported the following: Type 1 diabetes patients showed a moderate but significant shortening of TCRB CDR3 length in all four CD4+ subsets.

Libraries came from the immunoSEQ multiplex PCR assay. The entire amount of isolated RNA was reverse transcribed using the High Capacity cDNA Reverse Transcription Kit, so the sequenced TCRB transcripts were expressed ones. In its TCRdb copy, this immuneACCESS table keeps in-frame sequences only and misses some clones. Where compared with another copy, unresolved V genes explain less than half of these, and the others have no known cause. This sample has about 390,000 clones in its table, and 8% to 10% of those were observed once. About 0.6% of the sample comes from the top ten. These receptors lack a known antigen. The source material was central memory CD4+ T cells from blood. The receptors originated from a man aged 30 to 45 with type 1 diabetes.

J is TRBJ2-3 and V is TRBV6-1; perhaps TRBD1 as D (6 bases). Germline V gene sequence: CDR1 MNHNS, CDR2 SASEGT. V was cut by 6 bases and J by 4 bases, with 11 bases left in between. CDR3 length: 13 residues. As DNA, the CDR3 is TGTGCCAGCAGGCAACAGGGAGCAGATACGCAGTATTTT. Translation gives CASRQQGADTQYF.

J is TRBJ1-1 and V is TRBV28; 9 nucleotides line up with TRBD1. The CDR3 is 14 residues long. The germline gives CDR1 MDHEN, CDR2 SYDVKM. The V and J ends lost 6 bases and 7 bases, in that order; junction bases with no gene match: 9. The chain's CDR3 is CASRLQGARSEAFF. For the CDR3, the DNA is TGTGCCAGCAGGCTACAGGGGGCTAGGAGTGAAGCTTTCTTT.

The rearrangement uses TRBV5-4 and TRBJ1-3; no clear D. Deletions cut 3 bases from V and 6 bases from J, with 7 bases between. From germline, CDR1 is SGHNT and CDR2 YYREEE (reference sequence). The CDR3 extends over 12 amino acids. CDR3 DNA: TGTGCCAGCAGCTCCGATCAAAACACCATATATTTT. Translated: CASSSDQNTIYF.

This clone came up a few times. The chain has TRBV10-3 and TRBJ1-4; D is undetermined. CDR3 length: 11 residues. Germline values: CDR1 ENHRY, CDR2 SYGVKD. CDR3 nucleotides: TGTGCAGGCGGGGAGGAAGAAAAACTGTTTTTT. It codes for CAGGEEEKLFF.

This clone was seen a handful of times. The chain's CDR3 is CASSLLAGYMIYTF. Here the CDR3 DNA reads TGTGCCAGCAGCTTGTTGGCAGGGTATATGATCTACACCTTC. The chain has TRBV7-9 and TRBJ1-2, with D perhaps TRBD1 (5 bases). V shed 3 bases and J shed 10 bases, with 18 bases lying between them. This CDR3 has 14 residues. Germline CDR1 reads SEHNR; CDR2 reads FQNEAQ (reference sequence).

This clone was recorded only once. The rearrangement links TRBV10-2 to TRBJ2-2, with a weak D call TRBD1 (5 bases). This CDR3 has 14 residues. Between the trimmed V and J ends, which lost 5 bases and 6 bases, there was a span of 13 bases. Germline-derived CDR1 and CDR2 are WSHSY and SAAADI. In nucleotides, the CDR3 is TGCGCCAGCAGTTTGGGGCGGTCAGCCGGGGAGCTGTTTTTT. Its translation is CASSLGRSAGELFF.

Written as DNA, the CDR3 is TGTGCCAGCAGCTTTGGGACAGGCTTCAATCAGCCCCAGCATTTT. Translation: CASSFGTGFNQPQHF. The chain couples TRBV7-2 to TRBJ1-5, with 8 bases that match TRBD1. CDR1 is SGHTA and CDR2 is FQGNSA in the germline V gene. V lost 3 bases to trimming and J lost 3 bases; unmatched junction nucleotides: 4. This CDR3 has 15 amino acids.

The chain joins TRBV5-1 to TRBJ2-3; weak D call: TRBD2 (7 bases). The CDR3 consists of 17 residues. V was trimmed by 1 base and J by 7 bases, leaving 22 bases between them. Germline V gene sequence: CDR1 SGHRS, CDR2 YFSETQ. The CDR3 region is CASSLPPLRERGYTQYF. CDR3 nucleotide sequence: TGCGCCAGCAGCTTGCCCCCCTTGCGGGAGAGGGGGTATACGCAGTATTTT.

This chain connects TRBV19 to TRBJ1-5; 9 bases match TRBD1. Germline CDR1 and CDR2: LNHDA and SQIVND (reference sequence). V shed 9 bases and J 6 bases; nucleotides not matched to a gene: 3. This CDR3 comprises 12 residues. CDR3 region: CASNRGLQPQHF. The CDR3 DNA reads TGTGCCAGCAACAGGGGGCTTCAGCCCCAGCATTTT. The whole variable domain, remainder taken from reference TRBV19 and TRBJ1-5, is DGGITQSPKYLFRKEGQNVTLSCEQNLNHDAMYWYRQDPGQGLRLIYYSQIVNDFQKGDIAEGYSVSREKKESFPLTVTSAQKNPTAFYLCASNRGLQPQHFGDGTRLSIL.

The chain joins TRBV11-3 to TRBJ1-1; unclear D gene. The V end was cut by 2 bases, the J end by 11 bases, with 15 bases between. Germline V CDR1 and CDR2: SGHNT, YENEEA. This CDR3 region has 13 residues. CDR3 residues: CASSLQPRARAFF. The DNA for the CDR3 is TGTGCCAGCAGCTTACAGCCAAGGGCCAGGGCTTTCTTT. The whole variable domain, filled in from reference TRBV11-3 and TRBJ1-1, reads EAGVVQSPRYKIIEKKQPVAFWCNPISGHNTLYWYLQNLGQGPELLIRYENEEAVDDSQLPKDRFSAERLKGVDSTLKIQPAELGDSAVYLCASSLQPRARAFFGQGTRLTVV.

The chain couples TRBV5-8 to TRBJ2-3, with no clear D. V gave up 4 bases and J gave up 0 bases, with 12 bases separating them. The germline gives CDR1 SGHTS, CDR2 YDEGEE. There are 15 residues in the CDR3. The CDR3 bases are TGTGCCAGCAGCGTCGGGTGGCCTAGCACAGATACGCAGTATTTT. Protein product: CASSVGWPSTDTQYF.

The chain employs TRBV29-1 and TRBJ1-1; D is unresolved. This CDR3 has 15 amino acids. Germline loops: CDR1 SQVTM, CDR2 ANQGSEA. Between the trimmed V and J ends, which lost 4 bases and 5 bases, there was a span of 20 bases. This chain's CDR3 is CSVAESGPAGTEAFF. The CDR3 nucleotides read TGCAGCGTTGCGGAGAGCGGCCCCGCTGGGACTGAAGCTTTCTTT.

This chain connects TRBV7-9 to TRBJ1-1; no clear D. The CDR3 is 13 amino acids. Germline loops: CDR1 SEHNR, CDR2 FQNEAQ (reference sequence). Trimming pared 4 bases from V and 2 bases from J, leaving 8 bases between. The CDR3 sequence is CASSYTVNTEAFF. DNA of the CDR3: TGTGCCAGCAGCTATACAGTAAACACTGAAGCTTTCTTT.

The chain combines TRBV10-1 with TRBJ1-1; tentative D call: TRBD1 (6 bases). The V end was cut by 7 bases, the J end by 5 bases, with 17 bases between. CDR1 is WNHNN, CDR2 SYGVQD, per germline (reference sequence). CDR3 length: 14 residues. CDR3 protein: CASNEGGRRTEAFF. In DNA, the CDR3 is TGCGCCAGCAACGAAGGGGGGCGGAGGACTGAAGCTTTCTTT.

The genes are TRBV5-1 and TRBJ2-7, with 9 nucleotides matching TRBD1. J lost 6 bases, V lost 4 bases, and 5 bases had no gene match. Germline V gene sequence: CDR1 SGHRS, CDR2 YFSETQ. The CDR3 is 13 amino acids. As DNA, the CDR3 is TGCGCCAGCAGCCGGGACAGGGCCGGCGAGCAGTACTTC. Translating gives CASSRDRAGEQYF.

There are a few counts of this clone. The CDR3 region has the DNA TGCGCCAGCAGCTCGGGGACTAGCGGGGCTACCGGGGAGCTGTTTTTT. This translates into CASSSGTSGATGELFF. V is TRBV5-1 and J is TRBJ2-2; TRBD2 matches at 13 bases. Per the germline V gene, CDR1 is SGHRS and CDR2 is YFSETQ. The V segment lost 3 bases and the J segment 5 bases; nucleotides outside the gene matches: 4. The CDR3 sequence is 16 residues long.

This clone was counted only a few times. This chain joins TRBV27 and TRBJ1-1; D is possibly TRBD1 (5 bases). Germline CDR1 MNHEY, CDR2 SMNVEV (reference sequence). The CDR3 runs 14 residues. V lost 3 bases, J lost 4 bases, and 12 bases lay in between. CDR3 DNA: TGTGCCAGCAGTTTTAATGGGGGGGGCACTGAAGCTTTCTTT. Its translation: CASSFNGGGTEAFF.

V gene TRBV6-1 combines with J gene TRBJ1-3, with 8 bases fitting TRBD1. Germline CDR1 is MNHNS and CDR2 is SASEGT. This CDR3 is 15 amino acids long. Germline trimming cut 5 bases from V and 0 bases from J; bases unmatched to any gene: 3. The CDR3 spells CASSNDRGSGNTIYF. DNA for the CDR3: TGTGCCAGCAGTAACGACAGGGGCTCTGGAAACACCATATATTTT.

The chain is built from TRBV9 and TRBJ1-5, with D possibly matching TRBD1 (5 bases). There are 14 residues in the CDR3. The V end lost 0 bases, the J end lost 1 base, and 5 bases lay between the germline ends. The germline gives CDR1 SGDLS, CDR2 YYNGEE. The CDR3 here is CASSVEGSNQPQHF. The CDR3 DNA sequence: TGTGCCAGCAGCGTAGAGGGGAGCAATCAGCCCCAGCATTTT.

In its sample, this clone was seen a few times. This chain joins TRBV27 and TRBJ1-5; 9 positions match TRBD1. CDR1 is MNHEY, CDR2 SMNVEV, per germline (reference sequence). The CDR3 loop spans 13 amino acids. V shed 7 bases, J shed 7 bases, and the junction held 5 bases outside the gene matches. This CDR3 is CASTIDRGQPQHF. The CDR3 DNA reads TGTGCCAGCACCATAGACAGGGGGCAGCCCCAGCATTTT.

In this sample, this clone turned up a few times. The rearrangement joins TRBV5-6 to TRBJ1-2; D is unresolved. The ends were cut back, 4 bases at V and 4 bases at J, with 17 bases in the middle. This CDR3 region has 15 residues. Germline values: CDR1 SGHDT, CDR2 YYEEEE. The chain's CDR3 is CASSAALSRSYGYTF. CDR3 bases: TGTGCCAGCAGCGCGGCACTTTCTAGGTCCTATGGCTACACCTTC.

In its sample, this clone was seen a few times. The chain carries TRBV7-8 and TRBJ2-7, with TRBD2 identical over 8 bases. J was trimmed by 3 bases and V by 2 bases; bases with no gene match: 6. Germline CDR1 and CDR2: SGHVS and FQNEAQ. CDR3 size: 15 residues. The CDR3 nucleotides are TGTGCCAGCAGCTTAACGGCGGGAGGATTCTACGAGCAGTACTTC. As protein: CASSLTAGGFYEQYF. The full variable domain, completed using reference TRBV7-8 and TRBJ2-7, is GAGVSQSPRYKVAKRGQDVALRCDPISGHVSLFWYQQALGQGPEFLTYFQNEAQLDKSGLPSDRFFAERPEGSVSTLKIQRTQQEDSAVYLCASSLTAGGFYEQYFGPGTRLTVT.

The sample holds a few counts of this clone. V gene TRBV30 combines with J gene TRBJ1-1; 7 nucleotides agree with TRBD1. Looked up from germline, CDR1 is GTSNPN and CDR2 is SVGIG (reference sequence). This CDR3 region has 19 residues. The trim removed 0 bases at V and 0 bases at J, leaving 16 bases unmatched. The CDR3 here is CAWSVEGTRDSTMNTEAFF. DNA of the CDR3: TGTGCCTGGAGTGTAGAAGGAACCCGGGACAGTACCATGAACACTGAAGCTTTCTTT.

This clone has just a few counts. The V call is TRBV19, the J call TRBJ2-5, with TRBD1 matching over 10 bases. The CDR3 loop spans 16 amino acids. V lost 5 bases to trimming and J lost 3 bases; unmatched junction nucleotides: 9. The V gene's germline CDR1 is LNHDA and CDR2 SQIVND (reference sequence). For the CDR3, the DNA is TGTGCCAGTAGTGTCCTATCCGGGACAGGGGAAGAGACCCAGTACTTC. Encoded protein: CASSVLSGTGEETQYF.

The J gene is TRBJ1-2, the V gene TRBV28, with 7 bases that match TRBD1. Looked up from germline, CDR1 is MDHEN and CDR2 is SYDVKM. The CDR3 sequence is 15 residues long. V gave up 6 bases and J gave up 0 bases; unmatched junction bases: 7. CDR3 DNA sequence: TGTGCCAGCAGGTTGGGACAGTGGTCTAACTATGGCTACACCTTC. Residues: CASRLGQWSNYGYTF.

The chain couples TRBV7-2 to TRBJ1-1; 9 nucleotides match TRBD1. Germline trimming cut 5 bases from V and 6 bases from J; bases unmatched to any gene: 13. The CDR3 spans 16 residues. CDR1 is SGHTA and CDR2 is FQGNSA in the germline V gene. This chain's CDR3 is CASSLPTGGDGAEAFF. CDR3 in DNA: TGTGCCAGCAGCCTCCCGACAGGGGGGGACGGCGCTGAAGCTTTCTTT.

The J gene is TRBJ2-7, the V gene TRBV18, with TRBD1 matching over 8 bases. The CDR3 is 15 residues long. The J segment lost 0 bases and the V segment lost 5 bases, leaving 6 bases of the junction unmatched. Germline values: CDR1 KGHSH, CDR2 LQKENI. The CDR3: CASSGQGSSSYEQYF. CDR3 DNA sequence: TGTGCCAGCTCAGGACAGGGATCGAGCTCCTACGAGCAGTACTTC.

This clone occurred many times. The V gene is TRBV7-8, the J gene TRBJ2-5; TRBD2 might be the D (6 bases). Germline loops: CDR1 SGHVS, CDR2 FQNEAQ. With 8 bases removed from V and 4 bases from J, the gap between germline ends came to 20 bases. The CDR3 is made up of 15 amino acids. The CDR3, as DNA: TGTGCCAGCTCCCCCCGGGCGGGAAATCGAGAGACCCAGTACTTC. Protein product: CASSPRAGNRETQYF.

The rearrangement joins TRBV9 to TRBJ2-1, with 8 bases lining up with TRBD1. V lost 4 bases to trimming and J lost 3 bases; unmatched junction nucleotides: 6. This CDR3 has 15 residues. Germline loops: CDR1 SGDLS, CDR2 YYNGEE. CDR3 nucleotide sequence: TGTGCCAGCAGCCAAGGTGGGACAGGCTACAATGAGCAGTTCTTC. This gives the protein CASSQGGTGYNEQFF.